Listed below are T cell receptor beta chains from one sample, sequenced in a study of T cell repertoires in cytomegalovirus infection. TCRdb recomputed calls from the reads with MiXCR, one row per CDR3 protein. The data show 300,000 to 400,000 distinct CDR3 sequences, 15% to 20% seen once. Sequencing was performed on PBMCs. These TCRs come from a human donor in good health (CMV status not recorded). Some clones in this sample may be carry-over from other donors' samples. Both conserved end residues are part of each CDR3. Fields, in order: V gene, CDR3 length, J gene, D gene, clone size, CDR3 protein, CDR3 DNA. A D gene is named only where the DNA matches it firmly. Not every row has a clone size; where given, it reads once, few, many or a size class.

TRBV5-1,14,TRBJ1-1,-,few,CASSGGQMNTEAFF,TGCGCCAGCAGCGGCGGACAGATGAACACTGAAGCTTTCTTT
TRBV6-4,13,TRBJ1-1,-,-,CASRITEDTEAFF,TGTGCCAGCAGAATCACCGAAGATACTGAAGCTTTCTTT
TRBV7-9,14,TRBJ1-1,-,-,CASSLVGINTEAFF,TGTGCCAGCAGCTTAGTAGGGATCAATACTGAAGCTTTCTTT
TRBV6-1,16,TRBJ2-2,TRBD2,few,CASSERASGVTGELFF,TGTGCCAGCAGCGAAAGGGCTAGCGGGGTCACCGGGGAGCTGTTTTTT
TRBV5-1,14,TRBJ2-3,TRBD2,-,CASGGGAWEDTQYF,TGCGCCAGCGGCGGGGGGGCCTGGGAAGATACGCAGTATTTT
TRBV12-3/TRBV12-4,16,TRBJ2-6,-,-,CASIGRGSDGANVLTF,TGTGCCAGCATCGGCAGGGGATCAGATGGGGCCAACGTCCTGACTTTC
TRBV12-5,13,TRBJ2-3,-,-,CASGHLSTDTQYF,TGTGCTAGTGGCCACTTGAGCACAGATACGCAGTATTTT
TRBV14,13,TRBJ1-1,TRBD1,many,CASSQEQGSEAFF,TGTGCCAGCAGCCAAGAACAGGGGTCTGAAGCTTTCTTT
TRBV7-2,16,TRBJ2-1,TRBD2,-,CASRPGLAAPYNEQFF,TGTGCCAGCAGACCCGGACTAGCCGCCCCCTACAATGAGCAGTTCTTC
TRBV28,14,TRBJ2-7,TRBD1,-,CASSEDRVPYEQYF,TGTGCCAGCAGTGAGGACAGGGTCCCCTACGAGCAGTACTTC
TRBV24-1,15,TRBJ2-1,-,many,CATSGGAGNYNEQFF,TGTGCCACCAGTGGGGGGGCGGGAAACTACAATGAGCAGTTCTTC
TRBV7-2,13,TRBJ1-5,-,few,CASSIGEDQPQHF,TGTGCCAGCAGTATAGGGGAAGATCAGCCCCAGCATTTT
TRBV6-6,18,TRBJ1-2,TRBD1,-,CASSSVSGTDRLNYGYTF,TGTGCCAGCAGTTCTGTATCCGGGACAGACCGCCTTAACTATGGCTACACCTTC
TRBV6-5,14,TRBJ2-3,-,-,CASSYSTLRHTQYF,TGTGCCAGCAGTTACTCGACTTTGAGGCATACGCAGTATTTT
TRBV5-1,14,TRBJ2-5,TRBD2,few,CASAETSGEETQYF,TGCGCCAGCGCGGAGACTAGCGGGGAAGAGACCCAGTACTTC
TRBV7-2,13,TRBJ1-2,-,many,CASSQQTNYGYTF,TGTGCCAGCAGCCAACAGACTAACTATGGCTACACCTTC
TRBV11-2,15,TRBJ2-1,TRBD2,many,CASRPIAGTYNEQFF,TGTGCCAGCAGACCCATAGCGGGAACCTACAATGAGCAGTTCTTC
TRBV7-8,14,TRBJ2-2,-,few,CASSYHRDAGELFF,TGTGCCAGCAGCTACCACAGGGACGCCGGGGAGCTGTTTTTT
TRBV5-4,14,TRBJ2-5,TRBD1,-,CASSLEDRQETQYF,TGTGCCAGCAGCTTGGAGGACAGGCAAGAGACCCAGTACTTC
TRBV7-2,13,TRBJ1-5,-,many,CASSLDLNQPQHF,TGTGCCAGCAGCTTAGATCTAAATCAGCCCCAGCATTTT
TRBV7-8,17,TRBJ1-4,-,few,CASSLLLSWAPNEKLFF,TGTGCCAGCAGCCTTCTCCTTTCGTGGGCCCCTAATGAAAAACTGTTTTTT
TRBV6-1,15,TRBJ2-1,TRBD2,few,CASSNYLAGFNEQFF,TGTGCCAGCAGTAACTATCTAGCGGGATTCAATGAGCAGTTCTTC
TRBV12-3/TRBV12-4,15,TRBJ1-6,-,few,CASSPQPDANSPLHF,TGTGCCAGCAGTCCCCAACCTGACGCGAATTCACCCCTCCACTTT
TRBV27,13,TRBJ1-2,TRBD1,few,CASRPQGGSGYTF,TGTGCCAGCAGACCACAGGGGGGCTCCGGCTACACCTTC
TRBV29-1,14,TRBJ1-6,-,once,CSVGGGPDNSPLHF,TGCAGCGTTGGTGGTGGGCCGGATAATTCACCCCTCCACTTT
TRBV6-6,16,TRBJ1-6,-,few,CASSYSMDSRPSPLHF,TGTGCCAGCAGTTACTCCATGGACAGTCGCCCGTCACCCCTCCACTTT
TRBV6-5,13,TRBJ1-2,-,-,CASRRNTNYGYTF,TGTGCCAGCAGGCGGAACACAAATTACGGCTACACCTTC